A selection of T cell receptor beta chains follows, all from one sample in a study of radiotherapy plus CTLA-4 blockade in lung cancer. Profiled with immunoSEQ multiplex PCR; TCRdb holds only in-frame clones, not every one. The sample includes roughly 3,000 clones, about 80% of them seen just once. Sample: tumor tissue, taken from a patient treated with radiotherapy plus ipilimumab. These receptor sequences come from a human donor with non-small cell lung cancer that progressed on radiotherapy plus ipilimumab. Each CDR3 is given with its conserved first and last residue. Fields, in order: D gene, J gene, CDR3 length, V gene, clone size, CDR3 DNA, CDR3 protein. The D gene is left open where the match is weak. Not all rows give a size; the values are once, few, many and, for expanded clones, a class.

- TRBJ1-1 14 TRBV12-5 - TGTGCTAGTGGTTCCACGGGGGGGCCAAATGAAGCTTTCTTT CASGSTGGPNEAFF
- TRBJ2-2 13 TRBV5-6 - TGTGCCAGCAGCTTGGGAGACACCGGGGAGCTGTTTTTT CASSLGDTGELFF
TRBD2 TRBJ2-2 17 TRBV7-3 - TGTGCCAGCAGCTTAAATCGGGTAGCGGGAAACACCGGGGAGCTGTTTTTT CASSLNRVAGNTGELFF
TRBD1 TRBJ2-3 14 TRBV5-1 - TGCGCCAGCAGCTTAGGACAGGGTGCGGATACGCAGTATTTT CASSLGQGADTQYF
TRBD1 TRBJ1-5 15 TRBV15 - TGTGCCACCAGCAGCCGGACAGGGGGCAATCAGCCCCAGCATTTT CATSSRTGGNQPQHF
TRBD2 TRBJ2-7 15 TRBV11-2 - TGTGCCAGCGGATTGGGACTAGCGGGCTTATACGAGCAGTACTTC CASGLGLAGLYEQYF
- TRBJ2-6 12 TRBV7-9 - TGTGCGGCGGGGACTGGGGCCAACGTCCTGACTTTC CAAGTGANVLTF
- TRBJ1-2 14 TRBV10-3 - TGTGCCATCAGTGAGTCAGACCACCGATATGGCTACACCTTC CAISESDHRYGYTF
- TRBJ1-1 11 TRBV18 - TGTGCCAGCTCGCCGCTACCTGAAGCTTTCTTT CASSPLPEAFF
- TRBJ2-5 13 TRBV4-3 - TGCGCCAGCAGCTCGACGGGGCAAGAGACCCAGTACTTC CASSSTGQETQYF
- TRBJ1-1 13 TRBV6-1 once TGTGCCAGCAGTGGCTTCTCGAGTACTGAAGCTTTCTTT CASSGFSSTEAFF
- TRBJ1-5 13 TRBV5-5 - TGTGCCAGCAGCCAGGGGCCCGAGACGCCCCAGCATTTT CASSQGPETPQHF
- TRBJ1-2 14 TRBV7-7 - TGTGCCAGCAGCTGGGGGGACACTACCTATGGCTACACCTTC CASSWGDTTYGYTF
- TRBJ1-5 15 TRBV7-2 - TGTGCCAGCAGCCCCCGGGCGGGGGGCAATCAGCCCCAGCATTTT CASSPRAGGNQPQHF
- TRBJ1-2 16 TRBV7-5 - TGTGTCAGAAGCTCAGGCGGTCTGGAGGGTCGGGGTGGCTACACCTTC CVRSSGGLEGRGGYTF
- TRBJ1-2 13 TRBV29-1 - TGCAGCGTCGACAGCTTCTCCTTCTATGTCTACACCTTC CSVDSFSFYVYTF
- TRBJ1-2 14 TRBV6-6 - TGTGCCAGCAGTTACTCGGGGGGAAACTATGGCTACACCTTC CASSYSGGNYGYTF
- TRBJ1-1 13 TRBV1 once TGCACCAGCAGCCAAGTTACTGGATCTGAAGCTTTCTTT CTSSQVTGSEAFF
- TRBJ2-1 17 TRBV9 - TGTGCCAGCAGCGTGGCGATACGGGGAACTTCCTACAATGAGCAGTTCTTC CASSVAIRGTSYNEQFF
- TRBJ2-7 12 TRBV6-5 once TGTGCCAGCAGTTACTCGGGGGGCGAGCAGTACTTC CASSYSGGEQYF
TRBD1 TRBJ2-7 15 TRBV28 - TGTGCCAGCAGTCCGTGGACAGGGGGCCGACAGGAGCAGTACTTC CASSPWTGGRQEQYF
- TRBJ2-6 16 TRBV11-2 - TGTGCCAGCAGCTTCTTTGGGGGCCCTGGGGCCAACGTCCTGACTTTC CASSFFGGPGANVLTF
TRBD1 TRBJ1-1 16 TRBV6-6 - TGTGCCAGCAGTTACTCGATAGCAGGGGGCTACGCTGAAGCTTTCTTT CASSYSIAGGYAEAFF
- TRBJ2-1 15 TRBV5-1 once TGCGCCAGCAGCTTGGAACAGGGCTCCTACAATGAGCAGTTCTTC CASSLEQGSYNEQFF
- TRBJ2-7 12 TRBV7-9 - TGTGCCAGCAGCTCGCAGGGTTACGAGCAGTACTTC CASSSQGYEQYF
TRBD1 TRBJ2-1 16 TRBV7-9 - TGTGCCAGCAGCTCCCCAGGGGGCTTGTTGGACAATGAGCAGTTCTTC CASSSPGGLLDNEQFF
TRBD2 TRBJ2-3 15 TRBV2 once TGTGCCAGCAGCCCCTATAGCGGGGGTACAGATACGCAGTATTTT CASSPYSGGTDTQYF
- TRBJ1-1 16 TRBV7-9 - TGTGCCAGCAGCTCCCCGGGGTTTGAGGGAGTTACTGAAGCTTTCTTT CASSSPGFEGVTEAFF
TRBD2 TRBJ2-3 15 TRBV19 - TGTGCCAGTAGTGACGTGGGAGGGCCTGGGGATACGCAGTATTTT CASSDVGGPGDTQYF
TRBD1 TRBJ2-6 22 TRBV27 - TGTGCCAGCAGTCTCAAATATACCCTACCGGGACAGGGATTCTCTGGGGCCAACGTCCTGACTTTC CASSLKYTLPGQGFSGANVLTF
TRBD2 TRBJ2-3 14 TRBV19 - TGTGCCAGTAGTTGGCGGGGGGGCCTAGATACGCAGTATTTT CASSWRGGLDTQYF
TRBD2 TRBJ2-1 16 TRBV2 few TGTGCCAGCAGCCCCTCATTTAGCGGGGATTACAATGAGCAGTTCTTC CASSPSFSGDYNEQFF
TRBD1 TRBJ2-2 16 TRBV9 few TGTGCCAGCAGCTCCGGGACAGGGGCTTTGGCGGGGGAGCTGTTTTTT CASSSGTGALAGELFF
- TRBJ1-1 14 TRBV2 - TGTGCCAGCAGGGGACGCTGGTTGGGCACTGAAGCTTTCTTT CASRGRWLGTEAFF
TRBD1 TRBJ2-7 13 TRBV10-2 - TGCGCCAGCACGGGACAGGGTTTCCACGAGCAGTACTTC CASTGQGFHEQYF
TRBD2 TRBJ2-7 14 TRBV6-5 large TGTGCCAGCAGAGGACTAGCGGGTTCCTACGAGCAGTACTTC CASRGLAGSYEQYF
- TRBJ2-1 17 TRBV29-1 - TGCAGCGTTGAAGATGACAGGGGCCTAGCGGGGACCAATGAGCAGTTCTTC CSVEDDRGLAGTNEQFF
- TRBJ2-7 13 TRBV19 - TGTGCCAGTAGTATAGGCTACTCCTACGAGCAGTACTTC CASSIGYSYEQYF
- TRBJ2-5 13 TRBV28 - TGTGCCAGCAGTTCGAGGGAGGAAGAGACCCAGTACTTC CASSSREEETQYF